The 14 T cell receptor beta chains reported below all come from one sample, sequenced in a study of cytomegalovirus exposure and HLA in healthy donors. PCR was performed using 60 Vbeta and 13 Jbeta primers. Clones were read by immunoSEQ multiplex PCR, and TCRdb kept only the in-frame ones, dropping some. The table lists about 38,000 clones, 86% of them singletons. The sequenced material came from PBMCs. All receptors derive from a woman in her forties in good health and CMV-seropositive.

This clone was observed a few times. The V call is TRBV11-2, the J call TRBJ1-1; 7 bases align to TRBD1. The germline CDR1 and CDR2 sequences are SGHAT and FQNNGV. The CDR3 loop spans 14 amino acids. J lost 4 bases, V lost 2 bases, and 4 bases had no gene match. The CDR3 here is CASSLQGVGTEAFF. The DNA of the CDR3 is TGTGCCAGCAGCTTACAGGGGGTAGGCACTGAAGCTTTCTTT. Complete variable domain (other parts from reference TRBV11-2 and TRBJ1-1): EAGVAQSPRYKIIEKRQSVAFWCNPISGHATLYWYQQILGQGPKLLIQFQNNGVVDDSQLPKDRFSAERLKGVDSTLKIQPAKLEDSAVYLCASSLQGVGTEAFFGQGTRLTVV.

The genes are TRBV7-9 and TRBJ2-1, with TRBD2 matching 8 bases. The germline CDR1 and CDR2 sequences are SEHNR and FQNEAQ (reference sequence). The CDR3 runs 18 residues. V dropped 5 bases and J dropped 3; count of bases not matched to a gene: 15. The CDR3 coding sequence is TGTGCCAGCAGCCCAAGGGCCGGAGCGGGGGTGAGCTACAATGAGCAGTTCTTC. It codes for CASSPRAGAGVSYNEQFF.

The rearrangement links TRBV4-3 to TRBJ2-7; D ambiguous. Between the trimmed V and J ends, which lost 2 bases and 0 bases, there was a span of 8 bases. The CDR3 is 14 amino acids. Germline assignment: CDR1 LGHNA and CDR2 YSLEER. The DNA of the CDR3 is TGCGCCAGCAGCCAAAGTGTCAGCTCCTACGAGCAGTACTTC. Translating gives CASSQSVSSYEQYF.

DNA for the CDR3: TGTGCCAGCAGCCAAGCGGGGATTAATGAAAAACTGTTTTTT. It translates to CASSQAGINEKLFF. This chain uses TRBV6-6 with TRBJ1-4, with D unclear. The CDR3 sequence is 14 residues long. V shed 6 bases and J shed 4 bases, with 12 bases lying between them. The germline CDR1 and CDR2 sequences are MNHNY and SVGAGI (reference sequence).

The J gene is TRBJ2-3, the V gene TRBV15, with TRBD2 matching 9 bases. CDR1 LNHNV and CDR2 YYDKDF come from the germline V gene (reference sequence). This CDR3 comprises 14 residues. J gave up 1 base and V 9 bases, and 5 bases lay outside the gene matches. The CDR3 sequence is CATQGGGGTDTQYF. The CDR3 DNA is TGTGCCACACAGGGCGGGGGGGGCACAGATACGCAGTATTTT.

The V call is TRBV9, the J call TRBJ1-6; D uncertain. V was shortened by 1 base and J by 6 bases, with 14 bases between the two germline ends. The CDR3 runs 16 residues. The germline V gene encodes CDR1 SGDLS and CDR2 YYNGEE. The CDR3 DNA reads as TGTGCCAGCAGCGTAACGGGAAGAGGTGGTAATTCACCCCTCCACTTT. Residues: CASSVTGRGGNSPLHF.

The chain uses TRBV9 and TRBJ1-6, with no clear D. Germline CDR1 reads SGDLS; CDR2 reads YYNGEE. There are 14 residues in the CDR3. The V end was cut by 2 bases, the J end by 10 bases, with 13 bases between. This chain's CDR3 is CASSVSEEHSPLHF. DNA for the CDR3: TGTGCCAGCAGCGTCTCCGAGGAGCACTCACCCCTCCACTTT.

J is TRBJ2-1 and V is TRBV11-2, with D perhaps matching TRBD1 (8 bases). The V end was cut by 6 bases, the J end by 4 bases, with 19 bases between. CDR1 and CDR2 from the germline V gene are SGHAT and FQNNGV. There are 16 residues in the CDR3. CDR3 region: CASRDLHRGGYNEQFF. The DNA of the CDR3 is TGTGCCAGCAGGGACCTCCACAGGGGGGGATACAATGAGCAGTTCTTC.

V is TRBV28 and J is TRBJ1-1; a weak D match, TRBD1 (5 bases). The ends were cut back, 6 bases at V and 3 bases at J, with 14 bases in the middle. The germline gives CDR1 MDHEN, CDR2 SYDVKM. The CDR3 is made up of 14 amino acids. CDR3 nucleotide sequence: TGTGCCAGCAGCGACTCGGGGACTTACACTGAAGCTTTCTTT. Protein product: CASSDSGTYTEAFF.

This rearrangement joins TRBV6-5 to TRBJ2-7; 11 nucleotides match TRBD1. V gave up 4 bases and J gave up 3 bases; unmatched junction bases: 5. Per the germline V gene, CDR1 is MNHEY and CDR2 is SVGAGI. This CDR3 region has 15 residues. This CDR3 is CASSSTGTGGYEQYF. CDR3 DNA sequence: TGTGCCAGCAGTTCAACCGGGACAGGGGGCTACGAGCAGTACTTC.

J is TRBJ2-5 and V is TRBV18; a weak D match, TRBD1 (5 bases). V was pared by 2 bases and J by 1 base, with 11 bases between. The CDR3 runs to 15 residues. Per the germline V gene, CDR1 is KGHSH and CDR2 is LQKENI. CDR3 in DNA: TGTGCCAGCTCACCAATGCAGGGAAGCCAAGAGACCCAGTACTTC. This gives the protein CASSPMQGSQETQYF.

This chain connects TRBV7-2 to TRBJ1-6; D perhaps matches TRBD1 (6 bases). The germline V gene encodes CDR1 SGHTA and CDR2 FQGNSA. With 5 bases removed from V and 0 bases from J, the gap between germline ends came to 8 bases. The CDR3 spans 15 residues. The CDR3 DNA sequence: TGTGCCAGCAGCCAGGGGAGCTCCTATAATTCACCCCTCCACTTT. Translation gives CASSQGSSYNSPLHF.

The rearrangement links TRBV5-1 to TRBJ2-7, with 9 bases lining up with TRBD2. CDR1 and CDR2 (germline): SGHRS, YFSETQ. This CDR3 spans 17 amino acids. J gave up 4 bases and V 2 bases, and 13 bases lay outside the gene matches. The CDR3 here is CASSLYGTGTSSYEQYF. The CDR3 DNA reads TGCGCCAGCAGCTTATATGGGACCGGGACTAGCAGTTACGAGCAGTACTTC.

The chain carries TRBV5-1 and TRBJ2-7; 7 bases agree with TRBD1. The CDR3 has 17 amino acids. Germline assignment: CDR1 SGHRS and CDR2 YFSETQ. V trimming: 0 bases; J trimming: 2 bases; junction bases outside the gene matches: 11. The CDR3 DNA reads TGCGCCAGCAGCTTGGCCCCAGCAGGGGGTTACACCTACGAGCAGTACTTC. Residues: CASSLAPAGGYTYEQYF. Variable domain in full (rest from reference TRBV5-1 and TRBJ2-7): KAGVTQTPRYLIKTRGQQVTLSCSPISGHRSVSWYQQTPGQGLQFLFEYFSETQRNKGNFPGRFSGRQFSNSRSEMNVSTLELGDSALYLCASSLAPAGGYTYEQYFGPGTRLTVT.